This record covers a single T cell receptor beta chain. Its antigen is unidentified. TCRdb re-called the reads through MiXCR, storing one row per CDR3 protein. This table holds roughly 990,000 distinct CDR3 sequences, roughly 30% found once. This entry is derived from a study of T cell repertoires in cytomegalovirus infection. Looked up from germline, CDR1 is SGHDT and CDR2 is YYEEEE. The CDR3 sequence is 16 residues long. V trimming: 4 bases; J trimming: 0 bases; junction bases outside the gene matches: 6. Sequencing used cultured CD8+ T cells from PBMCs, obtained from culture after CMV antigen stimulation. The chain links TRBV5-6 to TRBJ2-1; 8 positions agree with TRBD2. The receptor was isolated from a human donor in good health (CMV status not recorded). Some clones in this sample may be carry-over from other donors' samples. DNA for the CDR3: TGTGCCAGCAGCCGTGCGCGGGGGGACTCCTACAATGAGCAGTTCTTC. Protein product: CASSRARGDSYNEQFF.